This T cell receptor beta chain is from a study of T cell repertoires in aging, cancer and after chemotherapy. General study results and limits: In cancer patients, declining TCR diversity with age involved lost richness and lost evenness. Untreated cancer patients had significantly lower blood TCR diversity than age-matched healthy donors.

This clonotype is labeled as medium-sized. Its antigen is unidentified. The template was genomic DNA from peripheral blood, not RNA. J was trimmed by 5 bases and V by 1 base; bases with no gene match: 4. The CDR3 loop spans 14 amino acids. Germline-derived CDR1 and CDR2 are DFQATT and SNEGSKA (reference sequence). Multiplex touch-down PCR with TRB-A/B primers amplified rearranged V-D-J TRB sequences. A single record per CDR3 protein comes from TCRdb applying MiXCR to the multiplex PCR reads. The sample shows just under 5,000 distinct CDR3 sequences, 25% to 40% of them seen only once. Sequences were obtained from blood. This receptor was obtained from a human donor with a blood cancer. The donor label of this sample is uncertain. This chain connects TRBV20-1 to TRBJ2-1; TRBD2 matches 8 bases. CDR3 region: CSARGLANNNEQFF. CDR3 nucleotide sequence: TGCAGTGCTAGAGGACTAGCGAATAACAATGAGCAGTTCTTC.